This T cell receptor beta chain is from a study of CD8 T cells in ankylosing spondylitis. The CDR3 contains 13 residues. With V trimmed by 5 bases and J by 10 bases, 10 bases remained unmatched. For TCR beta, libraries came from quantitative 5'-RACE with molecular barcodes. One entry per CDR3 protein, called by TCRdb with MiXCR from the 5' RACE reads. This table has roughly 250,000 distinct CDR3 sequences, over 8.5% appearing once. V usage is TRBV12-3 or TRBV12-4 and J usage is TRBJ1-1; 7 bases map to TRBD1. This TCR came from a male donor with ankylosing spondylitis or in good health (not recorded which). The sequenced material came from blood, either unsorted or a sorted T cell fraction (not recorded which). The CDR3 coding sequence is TGTGCCAGCAGTCGTAGAGTCCAGGGGGGAGCTTTCTTT. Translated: CASSRRVQGGAFF.